This T cell receptor beta chain was profiled in a study of T cell responses to AZD1222 COVID-19 vaccine. Points from the study as a whole: The sample set comprised mostly white British donors with more females, and clonal diversity was possibly underestimated.

Using immunoSEQ multiplex PCR, the repertoire was profiled, and TCRdb retains in-frame clones only, with some absent. The repertoire has 170,000 or so clones, 85% to 95% of them found once; the top ten carry 0.8% to 1.3%. A note on this clone: The antigen is undetermined.

CDR1 LGHNA and CDR2 YSLEER come from the germline V gene. V was clipped by 4 bases and J by 8 bases, with 12 bases between them. This CDR3 region has 13 residues. This receptor was identified in an adult who received the MenACWY meningococcal vaccine as a control. The genes are TRBV4-3 and TRBJ2-1, with D tentatively TRBD2 (6 bases). The starting material was peripheral blood, obtained 28 days after the second dose of the MenACWY control vaccine. CDR3 sequence: CASSPQSGDEQFF. Written as DNA, the CDR3 is TGCGCCAGCAGCCCGCAGTCGGGGGATGAGCAGTTCTTC.